This T cell receptor (beta chain) appears in the sequencing data of a study of blood T cell repertoires in COVID-19. In the study overall: Whether acute or convalescent, the COVID-19 samples came from the United States, Italy and Spain. The cDNA or gDNA used as material had been derived from T cells, B-cell-depleted T cells, or PBMCs.

Authors' data handling: Scientists estimated how many nucleated cells there were by amplifying reference gene primers. TCRdb's copy holds only in-frame clones and misses some; the assay was immunoSEQ multiplex PCR. V, J and clone size are taken as reported in that table, and D and trimming were inferred from the DNA itself. The sample includes 140,000 or so clones, around 90% seen only once; the top ten take about 1.6%. CDR1 is SGHNT and CDR2 is YYREEE in the germline V gene (reference sequence). The CDR3 has 16 residues. V shed 0 bases, J shed 4 bases, and the junction held 7 bases outside the gene matches.

This TCR derives from a human donor in a cohort sampled during active COVID-19. Sequenced input: peripheral blood. The chain combines TRBV5-4 with TRBJ1-2; 9 bases are a match to TRBD1. The CDR3 bases are TGTGCCAGCAGCTTGGGAGGACAGGGGATTCCCTATGGCTACACCTTC. Its protein is CASSLGGQGIPYGYTF.